Described below is a single TCR beta chain sequence and its context. Its antigen is as yet unknown. The V end lost 5 bases, the J end lost 0 bases, and 12 bases lay between the germline ends. The CDR3 consists of 16 residues. Germline V gene data show CDR1 as SGDLS and CDR2 as YYNGEE. TCR beta CDR3 regions were amplified from RNA transcripts. An initial RT-PCR round employing HTBI primers preceded a second-round multiplex PCR. TCRdb fed the multiplex PCR reads into MiXCR, producing one record per CDR3 protein. The sample has hundreds of thousands of distinct CDR3 sequences, approximately 39% seen once; the top ten hold around 3%. Certain patients were not enrolled. These were patients with other autoimmune diseases, uncontrolled infections, pregnancy or lactation. Isolation of PBMCs was performed using over 9.5 ml of fresh peripheral blood. This sample was included in a study of Graves' ophthalmopathy and Graves' hyperthyroidism. Overall study: Peripheral blood (taken before any treatment) was collected at initial diagnosis.

Whole-study findings and limits: Sensitivity reached approximately 71% and specificity around 76% when the model predicted ophthalmopathy progression.

V and J are TRBV9 and TRBJ2-6, with a possible D match to TRBD1 (5 bases). Sequencing was done on a sample of peripheral blood. The clonotype was recovered from an adult man with Graves' ophthalmopathy. CDR3: CASRAGKSSGANVLTF. The CDR3 coding sequence is TGTGCCAGCAGGGCAGGGAAGAGCTCTGGGGCCAACGTCCTGACTTTC.